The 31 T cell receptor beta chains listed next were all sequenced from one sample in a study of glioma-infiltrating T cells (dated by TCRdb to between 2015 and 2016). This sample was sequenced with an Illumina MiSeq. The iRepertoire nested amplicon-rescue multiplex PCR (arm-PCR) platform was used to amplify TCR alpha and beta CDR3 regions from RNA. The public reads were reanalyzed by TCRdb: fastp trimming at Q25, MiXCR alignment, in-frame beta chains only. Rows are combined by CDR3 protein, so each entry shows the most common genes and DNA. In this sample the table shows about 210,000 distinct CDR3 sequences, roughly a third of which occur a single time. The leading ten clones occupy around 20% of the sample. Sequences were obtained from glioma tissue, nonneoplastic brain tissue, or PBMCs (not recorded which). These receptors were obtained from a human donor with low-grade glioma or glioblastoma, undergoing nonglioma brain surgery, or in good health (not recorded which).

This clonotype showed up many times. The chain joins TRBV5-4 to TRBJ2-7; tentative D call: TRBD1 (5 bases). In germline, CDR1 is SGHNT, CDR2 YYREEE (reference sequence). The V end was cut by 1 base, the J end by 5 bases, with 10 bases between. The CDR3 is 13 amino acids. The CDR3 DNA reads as TGTGCCAGCAGCTTGCAGGGTTCTGACGAGCAGTACTTC. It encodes CASSLQGSDEQYF. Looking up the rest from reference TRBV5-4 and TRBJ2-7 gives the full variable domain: ETGVTQSPTHLIKTRGQQVTLRCSSQSGHNTVSWYQQALGQGPQFIFQYYREEENGRGNFPPRFSGLQFPNYSSELNVNALELDDSALYLCASSLQGSDEQYFGPGTRLTVT.

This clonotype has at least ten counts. The chain's CDR3 is CASSYRTDRAFF. The CDR3 DNA reads TGTGCCAGCAGTTACAGAACCGATCGAGCTTTCTTT. The rearrangement links TRBV6-2 or TRBV6-3 to TRBJ1-1; D gene unclear. Germline V gene data show CDR1 as MNHEY and CDR2 as SVGEGT. V lost 2 bases, J lost 10 bases, and 11 bases lay in between. The CDR3 is made up of 12 amino acids.

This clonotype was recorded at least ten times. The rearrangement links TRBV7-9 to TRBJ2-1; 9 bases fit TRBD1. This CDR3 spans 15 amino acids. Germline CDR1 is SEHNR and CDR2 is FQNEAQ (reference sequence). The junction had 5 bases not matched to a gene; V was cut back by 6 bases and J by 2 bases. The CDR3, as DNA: TGTGCCAGCAGACCCGGGACAGGGACCTACAATGAGCAGTTCTTC. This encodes CASRPGTGTYNEQFF.

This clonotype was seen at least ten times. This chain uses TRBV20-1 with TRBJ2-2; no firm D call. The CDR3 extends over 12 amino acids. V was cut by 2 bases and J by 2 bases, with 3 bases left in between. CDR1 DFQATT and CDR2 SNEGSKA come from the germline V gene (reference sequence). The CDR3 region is CSARPNTGELFF. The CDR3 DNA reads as TGCAGTGCTAGACCTAACACCGGGGAGCTGTTTTTT.

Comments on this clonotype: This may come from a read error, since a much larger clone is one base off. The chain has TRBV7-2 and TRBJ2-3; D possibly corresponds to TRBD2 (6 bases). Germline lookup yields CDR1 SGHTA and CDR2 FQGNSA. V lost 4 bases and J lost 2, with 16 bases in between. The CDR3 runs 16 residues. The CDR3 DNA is TGTGCCAGCAGCTCCGGGGGATACTACGACACAGATACGCAGTATTTT. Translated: CASSSGGYYDTDTQYF.

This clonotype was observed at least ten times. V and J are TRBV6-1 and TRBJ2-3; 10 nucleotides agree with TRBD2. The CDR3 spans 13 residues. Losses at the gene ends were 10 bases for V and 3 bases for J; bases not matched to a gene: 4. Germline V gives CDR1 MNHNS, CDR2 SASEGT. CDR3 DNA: TGTGCCACCAGGACTAGCGGTACAGATACGCAGTATTTT. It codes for CATRTSGTDTQYF.

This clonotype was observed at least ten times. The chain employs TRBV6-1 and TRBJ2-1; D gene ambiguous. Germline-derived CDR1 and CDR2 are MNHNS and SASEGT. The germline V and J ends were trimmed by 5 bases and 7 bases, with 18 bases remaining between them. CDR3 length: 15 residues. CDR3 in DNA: TGTGCCAGCAGTTACCGGTTGGTTTCGGTTAATGAGCAGTTCTTC. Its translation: CASSYRLVSVNEQFF.

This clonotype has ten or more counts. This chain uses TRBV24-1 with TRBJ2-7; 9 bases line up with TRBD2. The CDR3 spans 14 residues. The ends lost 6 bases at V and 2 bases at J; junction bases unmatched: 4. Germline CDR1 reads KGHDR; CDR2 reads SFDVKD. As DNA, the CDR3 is TGTGCCACCAGTAGCGGGAGGCCCGCCTACGAGCAGTACTTC. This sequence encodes CATSSGRPAYEQYF.

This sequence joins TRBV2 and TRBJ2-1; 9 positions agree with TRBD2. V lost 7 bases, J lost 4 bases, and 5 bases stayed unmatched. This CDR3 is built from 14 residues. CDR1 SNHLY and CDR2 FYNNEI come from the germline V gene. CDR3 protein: CASKLAGIYNEQFF. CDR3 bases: TGTGCCAGCAAGCTAGCGGGAATATACAATGAGCAGTTCTTC. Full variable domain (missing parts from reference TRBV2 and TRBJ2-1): EPEVTQTPSHQVTQMGQEVILRCVPISNHLYFYWYRQILGQKVEFLVSFYNNEISEKSEIFDDQFSVERPDGSNFTLKIRSTKLEDSAMYFCASKLAGIYNEQFFGPGTRLTVL.

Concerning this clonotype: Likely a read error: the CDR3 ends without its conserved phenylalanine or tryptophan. The CDR3 sequence is CASSFQYGETNYGYTL. The CDR3 DNA sequence: TGTGCCAGCAGTTTTCAGTATGGGGAGACTAATTATGGCTACACCTTA. The chain couples TRBV28 to TRBJ1-2, with D unresolved. The CDR3 covers 16 residues. Germline assignment: CDR1 MDHEN and CDR2 SYDVKM.

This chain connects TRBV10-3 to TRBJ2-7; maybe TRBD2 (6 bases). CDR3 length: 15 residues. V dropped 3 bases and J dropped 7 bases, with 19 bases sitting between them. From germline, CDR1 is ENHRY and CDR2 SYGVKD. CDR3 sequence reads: CAISEVTGTAEEQYF. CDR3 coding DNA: TGTGCCATCAGTGAAGTGACGGGGACTGCTGAGGAGCAGTACTTC.

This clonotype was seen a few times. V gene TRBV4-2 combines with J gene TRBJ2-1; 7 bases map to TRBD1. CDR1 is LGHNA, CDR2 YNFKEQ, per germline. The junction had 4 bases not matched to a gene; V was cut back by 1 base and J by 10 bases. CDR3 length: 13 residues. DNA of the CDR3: TGTGCCAGCAGCCAAGTGGACAGGAGGGAGCAGTTCTTC. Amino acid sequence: CASSQVDRREQFF.

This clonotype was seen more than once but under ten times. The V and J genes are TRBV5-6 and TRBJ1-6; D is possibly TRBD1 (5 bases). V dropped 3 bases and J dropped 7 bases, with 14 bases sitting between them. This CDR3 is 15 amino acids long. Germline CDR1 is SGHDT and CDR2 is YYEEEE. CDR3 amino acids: CASSSHGAGNSPLHF. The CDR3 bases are TGTGCCAGCAGCTCCCACGGGGCTGGGAATTCACCCCTCCACTTT. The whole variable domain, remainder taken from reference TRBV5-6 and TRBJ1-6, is DAGVTQSPTHLIKTRGQQVTLRCSPKSGHDTVSWYQQALGQGPQFIFQYYEEEERQRGNFPDRFSGHQFPNYSSELNVNALLLGDSALYLCASSSHGAGNSPLHFGNGTRLTVT.

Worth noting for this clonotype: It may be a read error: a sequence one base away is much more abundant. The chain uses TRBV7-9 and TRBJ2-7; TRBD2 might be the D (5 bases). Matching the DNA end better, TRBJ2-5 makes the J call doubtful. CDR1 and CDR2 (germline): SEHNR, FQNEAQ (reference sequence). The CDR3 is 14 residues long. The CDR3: CANSLNSARETQYF. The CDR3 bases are TGTGCCAACAGCTTAAATAGCGCGCGAGAGACCCAGTACTTC.

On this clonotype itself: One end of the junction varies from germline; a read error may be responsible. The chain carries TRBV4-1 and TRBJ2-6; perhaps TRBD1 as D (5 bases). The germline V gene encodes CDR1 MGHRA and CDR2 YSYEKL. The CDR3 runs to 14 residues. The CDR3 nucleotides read TGCGACAGCAGCCAGGGCTCAGGGGCCAACGTCCTGACTTTC. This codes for CDSSQGSGANVLTF.

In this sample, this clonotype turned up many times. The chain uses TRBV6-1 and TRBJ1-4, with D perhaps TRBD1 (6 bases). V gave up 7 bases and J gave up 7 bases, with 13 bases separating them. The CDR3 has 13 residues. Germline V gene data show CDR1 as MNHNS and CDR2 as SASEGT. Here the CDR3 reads CASMLGAAEKLFF. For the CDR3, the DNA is TGTGCCAGCATGTTGGGGGCGGCTGAAAAACTGTTTTTT.

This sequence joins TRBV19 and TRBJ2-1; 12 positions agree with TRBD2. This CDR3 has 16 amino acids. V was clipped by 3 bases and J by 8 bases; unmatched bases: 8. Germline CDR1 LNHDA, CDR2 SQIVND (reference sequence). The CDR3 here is CASSIELAGGKYEQFF. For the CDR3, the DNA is TGTGCCAGTAGTATTGAGCTAGCGGGAGGGAAATATGAGCAGTTCTTC.

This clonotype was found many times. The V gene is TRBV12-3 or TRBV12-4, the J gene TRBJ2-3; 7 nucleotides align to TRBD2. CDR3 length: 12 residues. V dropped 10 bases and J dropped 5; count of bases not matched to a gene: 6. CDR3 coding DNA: TGTGCCACCACCAGGGAGGGAGATACGCAGTATTTT. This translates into CATTREGDTQYF.

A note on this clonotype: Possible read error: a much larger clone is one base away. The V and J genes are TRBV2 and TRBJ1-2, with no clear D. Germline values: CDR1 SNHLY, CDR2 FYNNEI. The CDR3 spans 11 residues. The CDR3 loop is CASSELVLRNF. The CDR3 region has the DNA TGTGCCAGCAGTGAATTGGTTCTGCGAAACTTC.

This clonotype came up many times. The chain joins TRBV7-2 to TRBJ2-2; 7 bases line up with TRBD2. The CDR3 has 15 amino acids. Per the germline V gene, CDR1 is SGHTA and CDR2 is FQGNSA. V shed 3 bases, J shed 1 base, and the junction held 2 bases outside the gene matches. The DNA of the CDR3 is TGTGCCAGCAGCTTGGGGACTATGAACACCGGGGAGCTGTTTTTT. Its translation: CASSLGTMNTGELFF.

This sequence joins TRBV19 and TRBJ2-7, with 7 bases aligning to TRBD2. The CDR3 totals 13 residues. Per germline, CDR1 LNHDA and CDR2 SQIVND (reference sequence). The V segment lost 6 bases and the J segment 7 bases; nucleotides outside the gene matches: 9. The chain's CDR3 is CASSPTSLEEQYF. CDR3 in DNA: TGTGCCAGTAGCCCGACTAGCTTGGAAGAGCAGTACTTC.

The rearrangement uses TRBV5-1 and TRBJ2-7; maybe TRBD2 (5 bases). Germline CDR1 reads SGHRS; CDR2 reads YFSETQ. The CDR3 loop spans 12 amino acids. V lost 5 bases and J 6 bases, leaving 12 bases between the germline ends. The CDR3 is CASSIGICEQYF. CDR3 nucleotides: TGCGCCAGCAGTATCGGGATCTGCGAGCAGTACTTC.

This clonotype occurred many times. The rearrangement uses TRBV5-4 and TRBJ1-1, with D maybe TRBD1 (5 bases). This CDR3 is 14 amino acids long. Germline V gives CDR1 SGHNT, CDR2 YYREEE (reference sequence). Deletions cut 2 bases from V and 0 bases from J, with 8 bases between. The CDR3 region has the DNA TGTGCCAGCAGCTTTGGGGGACTGAACACTGAAGCTTTCTTT. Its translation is CASSFGGLNTEAFF.

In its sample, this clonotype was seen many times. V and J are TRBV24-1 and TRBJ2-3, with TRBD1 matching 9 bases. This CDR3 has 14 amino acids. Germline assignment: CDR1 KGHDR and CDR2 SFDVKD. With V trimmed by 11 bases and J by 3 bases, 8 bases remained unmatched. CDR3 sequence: CARPDRGGTDTQYF. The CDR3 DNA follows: TGTGCCAGACCTGACAGGGGGGGGACAGATACGCAGTATTTT.

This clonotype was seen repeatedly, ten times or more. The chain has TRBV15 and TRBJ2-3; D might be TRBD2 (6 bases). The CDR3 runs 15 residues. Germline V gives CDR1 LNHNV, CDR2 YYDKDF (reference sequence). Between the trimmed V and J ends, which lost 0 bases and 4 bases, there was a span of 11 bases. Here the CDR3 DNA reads TGTGCCACCAGCAGAGATCCATCTAGCGCAGATACGCAGTATTTT. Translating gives CATSRDPSSADTQYF.

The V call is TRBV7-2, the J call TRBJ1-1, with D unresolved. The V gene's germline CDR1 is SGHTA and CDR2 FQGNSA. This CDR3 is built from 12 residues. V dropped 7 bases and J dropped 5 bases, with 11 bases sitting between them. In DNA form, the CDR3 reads TGTGCCAGCATTATAGGACCGACTGAAGCTTTCTTT. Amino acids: CASIIGPTEAFF.

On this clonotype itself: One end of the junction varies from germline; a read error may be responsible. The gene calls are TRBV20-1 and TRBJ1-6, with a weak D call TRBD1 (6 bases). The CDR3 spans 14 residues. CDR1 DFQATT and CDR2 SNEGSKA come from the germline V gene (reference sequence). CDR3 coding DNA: TGCAGTGCTAGAGCTTTTCAGGGGCAATCACCCCTCAGCTTT. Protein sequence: CSARAFQGQSPLSF.

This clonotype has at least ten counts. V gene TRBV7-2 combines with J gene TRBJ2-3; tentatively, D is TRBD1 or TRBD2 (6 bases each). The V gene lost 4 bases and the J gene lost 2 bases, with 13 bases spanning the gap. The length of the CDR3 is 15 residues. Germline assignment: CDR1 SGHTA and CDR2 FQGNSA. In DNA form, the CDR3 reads TGTGCCAGCAGCTCAGGGGCGGGACCCACAGATACGCAGTATTTT. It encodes CASSSGAGPTDTQYF.

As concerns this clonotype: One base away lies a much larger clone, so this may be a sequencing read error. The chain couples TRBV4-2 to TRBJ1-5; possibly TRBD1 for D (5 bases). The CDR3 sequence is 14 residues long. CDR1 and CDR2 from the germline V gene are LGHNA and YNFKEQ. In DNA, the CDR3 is TGTGCCAGCAGCCAGGGGACCGACAATCAGGCCCAGCATTTT. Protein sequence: CASSQGTDNQAQHF.

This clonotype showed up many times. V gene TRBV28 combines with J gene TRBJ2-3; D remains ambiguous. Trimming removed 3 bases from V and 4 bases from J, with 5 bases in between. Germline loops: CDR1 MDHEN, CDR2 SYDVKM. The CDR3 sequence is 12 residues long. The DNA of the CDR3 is TGTGCCAGCAGTTTGTTTGCAGATACGCAGTATTTT. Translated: CASSLFADTQYF. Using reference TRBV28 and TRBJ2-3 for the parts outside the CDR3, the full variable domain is DVKVTQSSRYLVKRTGEKVFLECVQDMDHENMFWYRQDPGLGLRLIYFSYDVKMKEKGDIPEGYSVSREKKERFSLILESASTNQTSMYLCASSLFADTQYFGPGTRLTVL.

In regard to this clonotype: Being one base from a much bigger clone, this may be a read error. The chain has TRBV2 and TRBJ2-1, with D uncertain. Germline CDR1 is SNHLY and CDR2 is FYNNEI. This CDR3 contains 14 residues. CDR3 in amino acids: CASSEVGRANGQFF. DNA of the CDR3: TGTGCCAGCAGTGAAGTGGGTAGGGCGAATGGGCAGTTCTTC.